This T cell receptor beta chain stems from a study of blood T cell repertoires in COVID-19. The wider study: The samples span acute and convalescent COVID-19 from the United States, Italy and Spain. T cells, B-cell-depleted T cells, or PBMCs supplied cDNA or gDNA.

The protocol was immunoSEQ multiplex PCR, while the TCRdb copy is restricted to in-frame clones and leaves out a portion. The repertoire has about 350,000 clones, about 90% of them found once; the top ten carry 0.85% to 1.3%. Enrolled through a virtual design, the participants were between about 18 and 100 years of age and came from 24 US areas. Membership in each cohort depended on participant-reported clinical history. Sequencing was carried out using PBMCs or T cells enriched from blood (not recorded which). The receptor's source is a woman aged 25 to 39 who had been exposed to COVID-19.

The CDR3 spells CASSKKQGFGEAFF. The CDR3 nucleotides are TGTGCCAGCAGCAAAAAACAGGGGTTCGGTGAAGCTTTCTTT. The V gene is TRBV11-3, the J gene TRBJ1-1; 7 nucleotides match TRBD1. There are 14 residues in the CDR3. Germline V gene data show CDR1 as SGHNT and CDR2 as YENEEA. The ends lost 5 bases at V and 7 bases at J; junction bases unmatched: 10.